Listed here are 7 T cell receptor beta chains from one sample, sequenced in a study of cytomegalovirus exposure and HLA in healthy donors. The PCR contained 60 Vbeta and 13 Jbeta primers. Profiled with immunoSEQ multiplex PCR; TCRdb holds only in-frame clones, not every one. The sample has roughly 120,000 clones, over 70% seen once. Material for sequencing was PBMCs. Receptors were obtained from a woman in her thirties or forties in good health and CMV-seropositive.

The gene calls are TRBV5-1 and TRBJ1-3; D not certain. CDR1 is SGHRS and CDR2 is YFSETQ in the germline V gene. The CDR3 length is 14 residues. CDR3: CASWRIHSGNTIYF. DNA of the CDR3: TGCGCGTCGTGGCGGATACACTCTGGAAACACCATATATTTT. Based on the CDR3 plus reference TRBV5-1 and TRBJ1-3, the full variable domain is KAGVTQTPRYLIKTRGQQVTLSCSPISGHRSVSWYQQTPGQGLQFLFEYFSETQRNKGNFPGRFSGRQFSNSRSEMNVSTLELGDSALYLCASWRIHSGNTIYFGEGSWLTVV.

The chain carries TRBV4-1 and TRBJ1-1, with D hard to call. Germline CDR1 is MGHRA and CDR2 is YSYEKL. V was clipped by 1 base and J by 0 bases, with 6 bases between them. The CDR3 length is 14 residues. DNA of the CDR3: TGCGCCAGCAGCCAAGGAGGGATGAACACTGAAGCTTTCTTT. It translates to CASSQGGMNTEAFF.

The V gene is TRBV9, the J gene TRBJ1-1; 8 positions match TRBD1. Per the germline V gene, CDR1 is SGDLS and CDR2 is YYNGEE. This CDR3 spans 13 amino acids. V was clipped by 4 bases and J by 7 bases; unmatched bases: 6. CDR3: CASSSTGGDEAFF. CDR3 nucleotides: TGTGCCAGCAGCTCTACAGGGGGTGATGAAGCTTTCTTT.

The genes are TRBV4-1 and TRBJ1-1; possible D gene TRBD1, 6 bases. The CDR3 is 13 amino acids. The germline V and J ends were trimmed by 2 bases and 5 bases, with 9 bases remaining between them. From germline, CDR1 is MGHRA and CDR2 YSYEKL. The CDR3 sequence: CASSQIQGTEAFF. The CDR3 DNA is TGCGCCAGCAGCCAAATCCAGGGGACTGAAGCTTTCTTT.

CDR3: CAGEQGPSYEQYF. In DNA, the CDR3 is TGTGCCGGTGAACAGGGTCCGTCCTACGAGCAGTACTTC. The V and J genes are TRBV7-9 and TRBJ2-7; a weak D match, TRBD1 (6 bases). The CDR3 covers 13 residues. Germline CDR1 is SEHNR and CDR2 is FQNEAQ (reference sequence). V lost 11 bases, J lost 1 base, and 15 bases lay in between.

This clone showed up just once. The chain is built from TRBV28 and TRBJ2-5; 8 nucleotides align to TRBD1. Trimming removed 5 bases from V and 5 bases from J; junction bases left unmatched: 10. The CDR3 is made up of 15 amino acids. The germline CDR1 and CDR2 sequences are MDHEN and SYDVKM. The chain's CDR3 is CASSPPDRVIETQYF. The CDR3 region has the DNA TGTGCCAGCAGTCCGCCGGACAGGGTAATTGAGACCCAGTACTTC. Looking up the rest from reference TRBV28 and TRBJ2-5 gives the full variable domain: DVKVTQSSRYLVKRTGEKVFLECVQDMDHENMFWYRQDPGLGLRLIYFSYDVKMKEKGDIPEGYSVSREKKERFSLILESASTNQTSMYLCASSPPDRVIETQYFGPGTRLLVL.

The chain combines TRBV19 with TRBJ2-1, with D perhaps matching TRBD2 (6 bases). Germline V gives CDR1 LNHDA, CDR2 SQIVND (reference sequence). This CDR3 is built from 14 residues. V shed 3 bases and J shed 10 bases, with 16 bases lying between them. The DNA of the CDR3 is TGTGCCAGTAGTATTAGGCGGGACTCAGGAGAGCAGTTCTTC. Translation gives CASSIRRDSGEQFF.